This entry lists 3 T cell receptor beta chains sequenced from one sample in a study of blood T cell repertoires in COVID-19. Using immunoSEQ multiplex PCR, the repertoire was profiled, and TCRdb retains in-frame clones only, with some absent. The repertoire holds approximately 94,000 clones, with more than 85% as singletons. Sequenced sample: peripheral blood. Every receptor here comes from a man aged 25-45 years in a cohort sampled during active COVID-19.

This clone was observed a single time. The chain uses TRBV5-1 and TRBJ2-5; 7 bases align to TRBD1. The CDR3 is 16 amino acids. The V gene end was trimmed by 1 base and the J gene end by 2 bases; junction bases not matched to a gene: 8. The germline V gene has CDR1 SGHRS and CDR2 YFSETQ. In nucleotides, the CDR3 is TGCGCCAGCAGCTTGCGTGGGGACAGAAGTCAAGAGACCCAGTACTTC. This translates into CASSLRGDRSQETQYF.

V usage is TRBV10-3 and J usage is TRBJ1-4, with a weak D call TRBD1 (6 bases). Between the trimmed V and J ends, which lost 6 bases and 5 bases, there was a span of 16 bases. The CDR3 has 15 residues. Germline V gene data show CDR1 as ENHRY and CDR2 as SYGVKD. This CDR3 is CAISGEQGSNEKLFF. In DNA form, the CDR3 reads TGTGCCATCAGCGGGGAACAGGGATCAAATGAAAAACTGTTTTTT.

The rearrangement links TRBV18 to TRBJ1-2; D unresolved. Germline V CDR1 and CDR2: KGHSH, LQKENI. CDR3 size: 15 residues. V lost 1 base, J lost 7 bases, and 16 bases lay in between. The CDR3 coding sequence is TGTGCCAGCTCACCACGCGAGGGCGACTTTGGTGGCTACACCTTC. As protein: CASSPREGDFGGYTF. The full variable domain, in which reference TRBV18 and TRBJ1-2 provide the parts outside the CDR3, is NAGVMQNPRHLVRRRGQEARLRCSPMKGHSHVYWYRQLPEEGLKFMVYLQKENIIDESGMPKERFSAEFPKEGPSILRIQQVVRGDSAAYFCASSPREGDFGGYTFGSGTRLTVV.